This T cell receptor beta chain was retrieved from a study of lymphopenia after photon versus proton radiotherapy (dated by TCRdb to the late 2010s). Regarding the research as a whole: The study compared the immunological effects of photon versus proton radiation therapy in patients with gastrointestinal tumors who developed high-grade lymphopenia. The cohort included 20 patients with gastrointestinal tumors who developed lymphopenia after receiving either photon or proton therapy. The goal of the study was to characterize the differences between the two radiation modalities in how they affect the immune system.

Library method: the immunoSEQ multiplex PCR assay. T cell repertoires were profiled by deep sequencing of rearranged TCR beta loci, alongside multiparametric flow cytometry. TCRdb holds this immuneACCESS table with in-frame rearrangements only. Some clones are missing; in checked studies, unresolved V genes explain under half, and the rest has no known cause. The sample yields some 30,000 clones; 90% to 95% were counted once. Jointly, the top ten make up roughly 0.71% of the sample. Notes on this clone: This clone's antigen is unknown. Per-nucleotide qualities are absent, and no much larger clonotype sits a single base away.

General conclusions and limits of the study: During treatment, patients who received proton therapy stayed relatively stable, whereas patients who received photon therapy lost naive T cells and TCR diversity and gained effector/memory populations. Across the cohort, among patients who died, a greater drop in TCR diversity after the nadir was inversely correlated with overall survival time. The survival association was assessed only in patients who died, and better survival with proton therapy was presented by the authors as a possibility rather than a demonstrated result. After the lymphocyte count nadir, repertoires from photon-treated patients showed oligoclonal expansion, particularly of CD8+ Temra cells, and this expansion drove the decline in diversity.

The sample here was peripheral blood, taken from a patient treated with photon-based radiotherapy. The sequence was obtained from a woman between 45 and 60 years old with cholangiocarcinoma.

The sequenced DNA is TGTGCCAGCAGTGTTAGCGGAAGCTCCTACAATGAGCAGTTCTTC. The resulting protein is CASSVSGSSYNEQFF. Recombination linked TRBV6-4 to TRBJ2-1; TRBD2 might be the D gene, on 6 matching bases. Its CDR3 holds 15 amino acids, cysteine through phenylalanine. Only the CDR3 region is kept as DNA, spanning 45 bases read in frame from base 1. Relative to germline, V is 4 bases shorter and J is 0 bases shorter, with 10 bases between their ends. CDR1 and CDR2, looked up from the germline V gene, are MRHNA and SNTAGT.